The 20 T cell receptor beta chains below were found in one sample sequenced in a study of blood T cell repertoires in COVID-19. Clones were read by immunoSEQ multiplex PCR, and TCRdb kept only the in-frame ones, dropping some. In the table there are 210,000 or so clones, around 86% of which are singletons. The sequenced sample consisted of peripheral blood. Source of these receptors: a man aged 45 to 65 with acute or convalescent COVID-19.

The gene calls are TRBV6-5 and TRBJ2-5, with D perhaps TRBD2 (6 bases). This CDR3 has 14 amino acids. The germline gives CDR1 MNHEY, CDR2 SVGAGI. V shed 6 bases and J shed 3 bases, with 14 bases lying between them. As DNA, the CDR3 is TGTGCCAGCAGCGGCGGGGAGGCAGAAGAGACCCAGTACTTC. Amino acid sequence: CASSGGEAEETQYF.

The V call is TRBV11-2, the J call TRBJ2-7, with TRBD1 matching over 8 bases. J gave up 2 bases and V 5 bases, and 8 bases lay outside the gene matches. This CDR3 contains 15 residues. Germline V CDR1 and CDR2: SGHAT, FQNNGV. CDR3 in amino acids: CASSAPGQATYEQYF. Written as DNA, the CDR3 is TGTGCCAGCAGCGCCCCGGGACAGGCAACCTACGAGCAGTACTTC.

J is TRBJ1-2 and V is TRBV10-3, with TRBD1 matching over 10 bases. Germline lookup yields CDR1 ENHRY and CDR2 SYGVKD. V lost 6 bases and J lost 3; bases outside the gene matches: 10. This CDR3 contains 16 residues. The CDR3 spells CAIRARQGAQDYGYTF. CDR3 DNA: TGTGCCATCAGGGCCCGACAGGGGGCTCAGGACTATGGCTACACCTTC.

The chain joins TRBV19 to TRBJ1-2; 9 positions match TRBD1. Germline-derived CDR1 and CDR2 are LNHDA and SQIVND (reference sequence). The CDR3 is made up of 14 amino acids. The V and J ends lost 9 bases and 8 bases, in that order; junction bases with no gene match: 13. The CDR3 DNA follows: TGTGCCAGCCTCGGACAGGGGCGGCCACAAGGCTACACCTTC. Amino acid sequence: CASLGQGRPQGYTF.

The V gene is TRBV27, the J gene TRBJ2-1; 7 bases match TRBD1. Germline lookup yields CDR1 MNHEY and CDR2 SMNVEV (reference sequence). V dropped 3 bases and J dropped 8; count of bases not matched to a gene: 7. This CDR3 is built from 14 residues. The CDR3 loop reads CASSLTGMVDEQFF. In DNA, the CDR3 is TGTGCCAGCAGTTTGACAGGGATGGTCGATGAGCAGTTCTTC.

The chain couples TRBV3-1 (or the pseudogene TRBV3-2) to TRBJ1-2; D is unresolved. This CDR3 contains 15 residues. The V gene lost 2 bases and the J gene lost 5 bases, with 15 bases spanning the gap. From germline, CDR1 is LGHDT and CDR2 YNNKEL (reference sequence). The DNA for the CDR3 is TGTGCCAGCAGCCAAAGTACAGCCCCACGGTATGGCTACACCTTC. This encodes CASSQSTAPRYGYTF.

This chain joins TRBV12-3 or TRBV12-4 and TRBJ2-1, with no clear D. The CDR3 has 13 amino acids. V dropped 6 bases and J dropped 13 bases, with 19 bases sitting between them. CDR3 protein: CASSPPAARLQFF. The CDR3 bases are TGTGCCAGCAGCCCCCCCGCGGCTCGTCTACAGTTCTTC.

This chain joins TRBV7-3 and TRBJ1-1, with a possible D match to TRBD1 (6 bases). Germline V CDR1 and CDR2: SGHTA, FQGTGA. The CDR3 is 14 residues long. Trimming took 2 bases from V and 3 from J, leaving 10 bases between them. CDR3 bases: TGTGCCAGCAGCTTACAAGGGGGTGACACTGAAGCTTTCTTT. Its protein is CASSLQGGDTEAFF. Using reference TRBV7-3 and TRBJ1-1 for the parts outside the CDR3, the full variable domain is GAGVSQTPSNKVTEKGKYVELRCDPISGHTALYWYRQSLGQGPEFLIYFQGTGAADDSGLPNDRFFAVRPEGSVSTLKIQRTERGDSAVYLCASSLQGGDTEAFFGQGTRLTVV.

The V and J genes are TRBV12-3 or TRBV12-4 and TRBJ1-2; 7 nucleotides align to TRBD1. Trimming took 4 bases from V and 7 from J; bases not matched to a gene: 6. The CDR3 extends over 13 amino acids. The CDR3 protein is CASSSLGGFGYTF. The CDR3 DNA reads TGTGCCAGCAGTTCGCTAGGGGGCTTTGGCTACACCTTC.

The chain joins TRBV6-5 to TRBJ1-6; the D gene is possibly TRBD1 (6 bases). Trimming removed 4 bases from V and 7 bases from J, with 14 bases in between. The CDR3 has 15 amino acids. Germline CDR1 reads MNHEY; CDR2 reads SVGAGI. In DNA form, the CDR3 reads TGTGCCAGCAGTTTCACAGACAGGAACAATTCACCCCTCCACTTT. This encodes CASSFTDRNNSPLHF.

DNA for the CDR3: TGCAGTGCTGACAACCTTGAAGCTTTCTTT. This encodes CSADNLEAFF. This chain links TRBV20-1 with TRBJ1-1; no firm D call. The V end was cut by 5 bases, the J end by 7 bases, with 8 bases between. Germline-derived CDR1 and CDR2 are DFQATT and SNEGSKA (reference sequence). The CDR3 spans 10 residues.

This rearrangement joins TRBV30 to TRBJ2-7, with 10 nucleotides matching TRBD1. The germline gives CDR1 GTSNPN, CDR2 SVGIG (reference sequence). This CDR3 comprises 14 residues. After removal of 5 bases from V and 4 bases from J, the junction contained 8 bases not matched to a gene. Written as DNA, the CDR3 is TGTGCCTGGGAAGACAGGGGGCGCGTGTACGAGCAGTACTTC. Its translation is CAWEDRGRVYEQYF.

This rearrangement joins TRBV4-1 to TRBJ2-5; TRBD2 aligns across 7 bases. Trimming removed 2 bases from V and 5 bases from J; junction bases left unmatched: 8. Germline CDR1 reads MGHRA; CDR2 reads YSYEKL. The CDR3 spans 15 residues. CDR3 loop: CASSQMWGGAETQYF. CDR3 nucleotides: TGCGCCAGCAGCCAAATGTGGGGAGGGGCGGAGACCCAGTACTTC.

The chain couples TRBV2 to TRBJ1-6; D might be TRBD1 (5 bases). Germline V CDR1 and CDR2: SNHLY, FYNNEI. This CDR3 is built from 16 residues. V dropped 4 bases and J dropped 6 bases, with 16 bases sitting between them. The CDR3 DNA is TGTGCCAGCAGTGTCAGCGCGGGGGGTTTTAATTCACCCCTCCACTTT. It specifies CASSVSAGGFNSPLHF.

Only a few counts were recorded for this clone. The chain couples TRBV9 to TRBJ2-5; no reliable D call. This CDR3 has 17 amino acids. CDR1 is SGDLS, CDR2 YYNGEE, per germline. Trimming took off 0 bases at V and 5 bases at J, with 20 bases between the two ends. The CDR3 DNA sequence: TGTGCCAGCAGCGTAGGGGCTGTAGGTAATATCGGCGAGACCCAGTACTTC. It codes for CASSVGAVGNIGETQYF. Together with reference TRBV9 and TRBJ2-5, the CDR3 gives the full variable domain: DSGVTQTPKHLITATGQRVTLRCSPRSGDLSVYWYQQSLDQGLQFLIQYYNGEERAKGNILERFSAQQFPDLHSELNLSSLELGDSALYFCASSVGAVGNIGETQYFGPGTRLLVL.

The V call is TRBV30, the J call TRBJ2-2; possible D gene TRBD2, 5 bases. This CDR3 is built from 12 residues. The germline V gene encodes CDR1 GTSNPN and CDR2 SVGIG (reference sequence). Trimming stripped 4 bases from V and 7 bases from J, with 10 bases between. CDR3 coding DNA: TGTGCCTGGAACCTCGGGGTCGGGGAGCTGTTTTTT. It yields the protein CAWNLGVGELFF. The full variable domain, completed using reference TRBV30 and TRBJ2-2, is SQTIHQWPATLVQPVGSPLSLECTVEGTSNPNLYWYRQAAGRGLQLLFYSVGIGQISSEVPQNLSASRPQDRQFILSSKKLLLSDSGFYLCAWNLGVGELFFGEGSRLTVL.

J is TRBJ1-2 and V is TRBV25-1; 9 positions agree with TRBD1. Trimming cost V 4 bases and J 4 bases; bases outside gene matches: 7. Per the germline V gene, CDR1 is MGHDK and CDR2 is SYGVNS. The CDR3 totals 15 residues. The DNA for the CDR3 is TGTGCCAGCAGTGTAGGGACAGGGCCTACCTATGGCTACACCTTC. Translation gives CASSVGTGPTYGYTF.

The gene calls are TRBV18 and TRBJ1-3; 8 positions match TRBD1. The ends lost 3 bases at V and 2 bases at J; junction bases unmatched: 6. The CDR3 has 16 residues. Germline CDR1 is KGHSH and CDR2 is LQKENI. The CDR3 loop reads CASSPMTGEAGNTIYF. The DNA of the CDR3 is TGTGCCAGCTCACCCATGACAGGGGAGGCTGGAAACACCATATATTTT.

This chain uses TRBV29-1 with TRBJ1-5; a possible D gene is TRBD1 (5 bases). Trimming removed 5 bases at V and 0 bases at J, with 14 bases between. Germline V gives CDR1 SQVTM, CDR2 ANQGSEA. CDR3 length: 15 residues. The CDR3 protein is CSVTLQGYSNQPQHF. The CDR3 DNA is TGCAGCGTTACTCTTCAGGGTTATAGCAATCAGCCCCAGCATTTT.

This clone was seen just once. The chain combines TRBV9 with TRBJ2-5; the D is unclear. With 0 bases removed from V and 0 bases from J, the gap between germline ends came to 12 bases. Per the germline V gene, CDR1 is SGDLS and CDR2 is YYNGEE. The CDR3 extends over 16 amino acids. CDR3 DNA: TGTGCCAGCAGCGTAGCTATCGGAGAGAACCAAGAGACCCAGTACTTC. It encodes CASSVAIGENQETQYF.